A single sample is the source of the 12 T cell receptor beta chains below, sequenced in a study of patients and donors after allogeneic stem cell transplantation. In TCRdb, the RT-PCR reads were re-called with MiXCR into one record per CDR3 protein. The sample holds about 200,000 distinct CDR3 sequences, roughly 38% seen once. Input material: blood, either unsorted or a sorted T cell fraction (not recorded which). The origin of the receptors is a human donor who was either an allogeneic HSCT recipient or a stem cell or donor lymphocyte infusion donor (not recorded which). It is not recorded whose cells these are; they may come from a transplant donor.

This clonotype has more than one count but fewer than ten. CDR3: CASSRGRNSNQPQHF. The CDR3 region has the DNA TGTGCCAGCAGCCGAGGGAGGAATAGCAATCAGCCCCAGCATTTT. V gene TRBV5-6 combines with J gene TRBJ1-5; the D is unclear. Trimming left V 4 bases short and J 0 bases short, with 11 bases between. The CDR3 sequence is 15 residues long. Germline assignment: CDR1 SGHDT and CDR2 YYEEEE.

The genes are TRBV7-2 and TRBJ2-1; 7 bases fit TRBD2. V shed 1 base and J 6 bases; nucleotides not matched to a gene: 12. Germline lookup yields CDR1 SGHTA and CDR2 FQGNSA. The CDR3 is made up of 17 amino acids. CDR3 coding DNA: TGTGCCAGCAGCTTAGTGGTCGGGCGGGGGACCCCCAATGAGCAGTTCTTC. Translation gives CASSLVVGRGTPNEQFF.

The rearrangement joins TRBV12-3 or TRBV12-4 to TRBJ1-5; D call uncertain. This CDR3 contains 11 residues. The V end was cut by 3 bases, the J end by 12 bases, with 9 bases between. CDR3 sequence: CASSFGRNQHF. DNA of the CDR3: TGTGCCAGCAGTTTTGGACGGAACCAGCATTTT.

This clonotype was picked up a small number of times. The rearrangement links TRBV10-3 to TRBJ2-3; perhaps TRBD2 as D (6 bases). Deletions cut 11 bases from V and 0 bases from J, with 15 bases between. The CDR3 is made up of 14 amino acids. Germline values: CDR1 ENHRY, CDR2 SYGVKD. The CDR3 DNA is TGTGCCGCCCGGGACTCCCCTAGCACAGATACGCAGTATTTT. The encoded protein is CAARDSPSTDTQYF.

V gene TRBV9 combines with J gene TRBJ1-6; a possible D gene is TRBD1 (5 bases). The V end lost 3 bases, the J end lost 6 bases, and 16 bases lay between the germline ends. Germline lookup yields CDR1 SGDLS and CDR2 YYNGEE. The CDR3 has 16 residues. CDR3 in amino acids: CASSGGPFLRNSPLHF. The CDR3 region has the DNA TGTGCCAGCAGCGGGGGCCCCTTTCTCCGTAATTCACCCCTCCACTTT.

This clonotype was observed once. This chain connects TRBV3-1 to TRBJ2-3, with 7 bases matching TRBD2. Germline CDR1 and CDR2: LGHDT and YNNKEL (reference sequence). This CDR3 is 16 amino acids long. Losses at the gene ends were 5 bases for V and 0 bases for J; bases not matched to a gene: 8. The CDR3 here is CASSYRTSSSTDTQYF. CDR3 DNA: TGTGCCAGCAGCTATCGGACTAGTTCTAGCACAGATACGCAGTATTTT.

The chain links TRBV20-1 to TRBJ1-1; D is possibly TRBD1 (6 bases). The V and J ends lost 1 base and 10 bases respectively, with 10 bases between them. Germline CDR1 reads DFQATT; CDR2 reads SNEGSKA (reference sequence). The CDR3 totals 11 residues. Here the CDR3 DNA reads TGCAGTGCTAGAGGACAGGAGGGAGCTTTCTTT. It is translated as CSARGQEGAFF.

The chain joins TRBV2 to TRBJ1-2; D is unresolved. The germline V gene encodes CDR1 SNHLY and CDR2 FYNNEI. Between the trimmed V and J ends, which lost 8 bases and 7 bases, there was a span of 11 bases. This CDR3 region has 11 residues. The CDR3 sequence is CASHAYIGYTF. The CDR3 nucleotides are TGTGCCAGCCATGCCTACATTGGCTACACCTTC.

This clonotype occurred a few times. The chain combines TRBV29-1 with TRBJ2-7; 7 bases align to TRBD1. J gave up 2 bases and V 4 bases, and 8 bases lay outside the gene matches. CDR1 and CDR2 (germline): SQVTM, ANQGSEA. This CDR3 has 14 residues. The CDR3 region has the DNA TGCAGCGTTGGAAGGCGAGGGGGCGCCTACGAGCAGTACTTC. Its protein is CSVGRRGGAYEQYF.

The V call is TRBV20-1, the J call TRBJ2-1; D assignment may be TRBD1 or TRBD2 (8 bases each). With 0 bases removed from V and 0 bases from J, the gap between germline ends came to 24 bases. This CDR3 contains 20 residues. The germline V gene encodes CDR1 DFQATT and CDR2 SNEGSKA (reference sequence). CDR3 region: CSARDGAGQAGGSSYNEQFF. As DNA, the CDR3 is TGCAGTGCTAGAGATGGGGCGGGACAGGCGGGGGGAAGCTCCTACAATGAGCAGTTCTTC.

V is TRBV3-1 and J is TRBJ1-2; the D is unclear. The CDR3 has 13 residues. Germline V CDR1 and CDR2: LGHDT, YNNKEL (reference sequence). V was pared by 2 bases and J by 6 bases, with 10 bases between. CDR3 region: CASSQLDFNGYTF. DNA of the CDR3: TGTGCCAGCAGCCAACTGGACTTTAATGGCTACACCTTC.

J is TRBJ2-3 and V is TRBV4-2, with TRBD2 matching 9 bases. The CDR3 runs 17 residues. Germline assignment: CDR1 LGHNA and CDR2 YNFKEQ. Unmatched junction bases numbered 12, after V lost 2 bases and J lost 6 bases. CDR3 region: CASSQQPAGGSQDTQYF. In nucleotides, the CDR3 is TGTGCCAGCAGCCAACAGCCAGCGGGAGGATCCCAGGATACGCAGTATTTT.